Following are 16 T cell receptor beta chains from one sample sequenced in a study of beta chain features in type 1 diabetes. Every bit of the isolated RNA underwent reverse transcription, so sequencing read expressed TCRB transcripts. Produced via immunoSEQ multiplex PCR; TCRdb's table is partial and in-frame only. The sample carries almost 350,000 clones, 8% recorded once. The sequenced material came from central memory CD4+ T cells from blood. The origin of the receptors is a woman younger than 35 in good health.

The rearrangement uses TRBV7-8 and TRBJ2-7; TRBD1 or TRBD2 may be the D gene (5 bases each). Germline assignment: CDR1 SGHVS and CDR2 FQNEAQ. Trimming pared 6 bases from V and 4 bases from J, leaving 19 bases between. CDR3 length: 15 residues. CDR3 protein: CASRKDRDPLYEQYF. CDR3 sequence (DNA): TGTGCCAGCAGGAAAGACCGGGACCCGCTGTACGAGCAGTACTTC.

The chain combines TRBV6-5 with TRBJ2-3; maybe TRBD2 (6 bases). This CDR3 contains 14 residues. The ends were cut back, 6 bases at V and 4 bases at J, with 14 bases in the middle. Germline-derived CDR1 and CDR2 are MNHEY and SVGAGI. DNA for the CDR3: TGTGCCAGCAGCCGGACTAACCGCGCAGATACGCAGTATTTT. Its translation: CASSRTNRADTQYF.

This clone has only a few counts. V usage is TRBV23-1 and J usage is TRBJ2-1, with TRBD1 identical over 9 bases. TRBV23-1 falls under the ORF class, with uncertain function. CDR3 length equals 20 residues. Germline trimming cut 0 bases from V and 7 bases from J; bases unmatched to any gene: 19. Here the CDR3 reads CASSQSGTGSPWGVSNEQFF. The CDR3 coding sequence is TGCGCCAGCAGTCAATCAGGGACAGGGTCCCCTTGGGGGGTCTCGAATGAGCAGTTCTTC.

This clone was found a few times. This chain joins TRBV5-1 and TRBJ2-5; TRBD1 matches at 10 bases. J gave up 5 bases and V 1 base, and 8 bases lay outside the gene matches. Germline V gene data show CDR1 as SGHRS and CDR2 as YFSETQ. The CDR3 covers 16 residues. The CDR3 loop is CASSLTGTGVRETQYF. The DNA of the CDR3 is TGCGCCAGCAGCTTGACTGGGACAGGGGTAAGGGAGACCCAGTACTTC.

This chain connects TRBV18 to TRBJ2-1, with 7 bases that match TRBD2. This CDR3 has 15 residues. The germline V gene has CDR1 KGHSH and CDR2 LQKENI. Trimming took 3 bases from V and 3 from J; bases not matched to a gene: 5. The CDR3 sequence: CASSPDGRNYNEQFF. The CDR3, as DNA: TGTGCCAGCTCACCGGACGGGAGGAACTACAATGAGCAGTTCTTC.

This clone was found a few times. In nucleotides, the CDR3 is TGTGCCAGCAGTGAATTGGACAGATCCTACGAGCAGTACTTC. This translates into CASSELDRSYEQYF. This chain joins TRBV25-1 and TRBJ2-7; the D gene is possibly TRBD1 (6 bases). Germline-derived CDR1 and CDR2 are MGHDK and SYGVNS. CDR3 length: 14 residues. Trimming stripped 1 base from V and 1 base from J, with 8 bases between.

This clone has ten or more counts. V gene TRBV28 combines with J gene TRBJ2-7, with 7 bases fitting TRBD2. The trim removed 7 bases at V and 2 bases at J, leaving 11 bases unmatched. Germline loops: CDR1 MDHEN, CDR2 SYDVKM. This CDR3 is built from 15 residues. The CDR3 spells CASMSWGRATYEQYF. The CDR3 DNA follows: TGTGCCAGCATGTCTTGGGGGAGGGCTACCTACGAGCAGTACTTC.

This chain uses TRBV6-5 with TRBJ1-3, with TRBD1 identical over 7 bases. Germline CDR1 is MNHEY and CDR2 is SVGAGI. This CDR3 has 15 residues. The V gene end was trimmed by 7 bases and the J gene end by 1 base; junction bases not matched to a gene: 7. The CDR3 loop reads CASTRGRGSGNTIYF. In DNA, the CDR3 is TGTGCCAGCACAAGGGGGCGCGGATCTGGAAACACCATATATTTT.

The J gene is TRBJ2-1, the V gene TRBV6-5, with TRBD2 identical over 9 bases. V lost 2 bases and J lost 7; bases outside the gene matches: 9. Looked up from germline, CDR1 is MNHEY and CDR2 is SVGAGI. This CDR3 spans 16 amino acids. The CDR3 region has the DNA TGTGCCAGCAGTTACCTGAGGCGGGAGGGCCCGAATGAGCAGTTCTTC. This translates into CASSYLRREGPNEQFF.

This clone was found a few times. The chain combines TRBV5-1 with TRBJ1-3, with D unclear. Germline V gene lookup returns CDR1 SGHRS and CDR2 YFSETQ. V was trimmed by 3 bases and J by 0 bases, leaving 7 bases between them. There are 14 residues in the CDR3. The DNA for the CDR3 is TGCGCCAGCAGCTCGACCAGCTCTGGAAACACCATATATTTT. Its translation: CASSSTSSGNTIYF.

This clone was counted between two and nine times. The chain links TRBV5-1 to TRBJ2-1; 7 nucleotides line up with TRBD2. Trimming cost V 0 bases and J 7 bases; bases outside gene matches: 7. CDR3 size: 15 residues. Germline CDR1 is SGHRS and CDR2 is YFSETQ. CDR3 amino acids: CASSLGREMSNEQFF. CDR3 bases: TGCGCCAGCAGCTTGGGGCGGGAGATGAGTAATGAGCAGTTCTTC.

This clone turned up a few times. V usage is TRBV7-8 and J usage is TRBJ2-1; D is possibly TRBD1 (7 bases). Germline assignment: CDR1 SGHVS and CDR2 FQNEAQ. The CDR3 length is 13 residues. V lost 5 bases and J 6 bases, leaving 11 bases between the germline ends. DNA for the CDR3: TGTGCCAGCAGCCCCAGGGGGGCCAATGAGCAGTTCTTC. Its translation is CASSPRGANEQFF.

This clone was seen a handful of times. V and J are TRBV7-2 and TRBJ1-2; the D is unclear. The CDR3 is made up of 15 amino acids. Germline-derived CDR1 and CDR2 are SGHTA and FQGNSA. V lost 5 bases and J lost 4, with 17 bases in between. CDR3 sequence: CASSVSHVLSYGYTF. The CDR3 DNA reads TGTGCCAGCAGCGTCTCACATGTGTTGAGCTATGGCTACACCTTC.

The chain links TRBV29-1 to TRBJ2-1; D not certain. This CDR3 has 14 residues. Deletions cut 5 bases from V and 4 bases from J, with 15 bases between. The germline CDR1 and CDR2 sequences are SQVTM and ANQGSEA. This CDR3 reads CSVFDDKYYNEQFF. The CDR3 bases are TGCAGCGTTTTTGATGACAAATATTACAATGAGCAGTTCTTC.

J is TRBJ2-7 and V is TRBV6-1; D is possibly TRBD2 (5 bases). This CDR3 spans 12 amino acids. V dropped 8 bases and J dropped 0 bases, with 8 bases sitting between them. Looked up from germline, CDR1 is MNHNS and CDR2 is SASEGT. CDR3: CASWEYSYEQYF. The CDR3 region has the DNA TGTGCCAGCTGGGAGTACTCCTACGAGCAGTACTTC.

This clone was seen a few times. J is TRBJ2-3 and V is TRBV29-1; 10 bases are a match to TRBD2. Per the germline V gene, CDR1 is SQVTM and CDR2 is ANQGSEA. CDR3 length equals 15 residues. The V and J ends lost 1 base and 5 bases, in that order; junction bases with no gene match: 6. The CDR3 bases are TGCAGCGTTGAAGCCCTAGCGGGAGCCAGAGATACGCAGTATTTT. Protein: CSVEALAGARDTQYF.